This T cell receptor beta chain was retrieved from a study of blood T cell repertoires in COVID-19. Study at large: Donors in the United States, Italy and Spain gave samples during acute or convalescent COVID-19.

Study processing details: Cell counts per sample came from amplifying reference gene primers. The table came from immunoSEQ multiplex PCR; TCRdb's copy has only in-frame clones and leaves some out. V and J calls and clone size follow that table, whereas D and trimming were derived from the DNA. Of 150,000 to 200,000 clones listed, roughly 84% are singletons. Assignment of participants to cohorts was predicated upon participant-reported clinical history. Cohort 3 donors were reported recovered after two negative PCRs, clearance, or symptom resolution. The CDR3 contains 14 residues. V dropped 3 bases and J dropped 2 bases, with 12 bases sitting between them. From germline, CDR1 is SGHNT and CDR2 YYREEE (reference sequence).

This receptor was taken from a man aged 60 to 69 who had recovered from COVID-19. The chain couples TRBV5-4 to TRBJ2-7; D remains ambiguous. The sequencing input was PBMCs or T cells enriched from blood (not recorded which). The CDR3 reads CASSSYSRPYEQYF. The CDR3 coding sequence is TGTGCCAGCAGCTCATACTCCCGTCCCTACGAGCAGTACTTC.